This T cell receptor (beta chain) was sequenced in a study of OX40 agonist ivuxolimab in advanced cancers. Study-level information: Every 2 weeks, ivuxolimab was infused into the patients intravenously at between 0.01 and 10 mg/kg.

Points on this clone: Its antigen is not identified.

Some clones are missing from TCRdb's copy, which holds only in-frame ones; the method was immunoSEQ multiplex PCR. The sample gives fewer than 20,000 clones, about four fifths of which show up once; under 15% is in the top ten. J gave up 6 bases and V 4 bases, and 6 bases lay outside the gene matches. The CDR3 covers 13 residues. Looked up from germline, CDR1 is SGHNT and CDR2 is YYREEE (reference sequence). Study-wide results and limits: Normalized T-cell clonal expansion was also low in some nonresponders. The CD4+ and CD8+ T cells in the blood had expanded clonally by week 6 at 0.1 to 3.0 mg/kg.

The sample in question was CD4+ or CD8+ T cells sorted from blood, obtained in a trial of the OX40 agonist ivuxolimab. The sequence came from an adult with an advanced solid tumor such as melanoma, head and neck, liver or kidney cancer. This chain uses TRBV5-4 with TRBJ2-7; 8 bases agree with TRBD2. The CDR3 is CASSREGLTEQYF. CDR3 sequence (DNA): TGTGCCAGCAGCCGGGAGGGGCTGACCGAGCAGTACTTC.